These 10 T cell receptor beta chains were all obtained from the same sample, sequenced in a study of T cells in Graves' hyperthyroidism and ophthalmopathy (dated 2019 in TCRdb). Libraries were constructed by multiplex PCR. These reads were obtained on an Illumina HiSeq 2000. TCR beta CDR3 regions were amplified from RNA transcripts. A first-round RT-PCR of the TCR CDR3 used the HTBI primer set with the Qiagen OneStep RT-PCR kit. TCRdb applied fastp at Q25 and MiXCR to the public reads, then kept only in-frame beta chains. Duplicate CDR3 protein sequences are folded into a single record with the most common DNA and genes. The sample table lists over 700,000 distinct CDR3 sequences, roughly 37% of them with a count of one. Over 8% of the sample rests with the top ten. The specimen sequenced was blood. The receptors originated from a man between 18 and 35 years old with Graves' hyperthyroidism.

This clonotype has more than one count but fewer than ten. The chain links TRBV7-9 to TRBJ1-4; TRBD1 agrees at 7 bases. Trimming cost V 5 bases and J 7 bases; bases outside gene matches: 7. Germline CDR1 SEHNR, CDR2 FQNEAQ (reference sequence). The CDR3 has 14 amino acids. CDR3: CASSPPGGFEKLFF. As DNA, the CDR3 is TGTGCCAGCAGCCCCCCAGGGGGTTTTGAAAAACTGTTTTTT. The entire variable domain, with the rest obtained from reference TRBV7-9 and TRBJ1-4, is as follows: DTGVSQNPRHKITKRGQNVTFRCDPISEHNRLYWYRQTLGQGPEFLTYFQNEAQLEKSRLLSDRFSAERPKGSFSTLEIQRTEQGDSAMYLCASSPPGGFEKLFFGSGTQLSVL.

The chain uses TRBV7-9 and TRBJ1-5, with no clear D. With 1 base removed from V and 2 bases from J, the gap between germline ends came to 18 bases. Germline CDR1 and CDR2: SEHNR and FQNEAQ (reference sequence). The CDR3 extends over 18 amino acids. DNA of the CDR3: TGTGCCAGCAGCTTAGTGGCAGAACGAAGTAGGGGCAATCAGCCCCAGCATTTT. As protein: CASSLVAERSRGNQPQHF.

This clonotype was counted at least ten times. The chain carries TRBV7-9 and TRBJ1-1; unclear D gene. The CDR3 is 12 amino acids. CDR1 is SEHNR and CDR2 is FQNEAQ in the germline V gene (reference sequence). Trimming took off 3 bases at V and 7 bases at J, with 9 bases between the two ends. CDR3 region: CASSLDSGEAFF. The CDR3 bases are TGTGCCAGCAGCTTGGACTCCGGTGAAGCTTTCTTT.

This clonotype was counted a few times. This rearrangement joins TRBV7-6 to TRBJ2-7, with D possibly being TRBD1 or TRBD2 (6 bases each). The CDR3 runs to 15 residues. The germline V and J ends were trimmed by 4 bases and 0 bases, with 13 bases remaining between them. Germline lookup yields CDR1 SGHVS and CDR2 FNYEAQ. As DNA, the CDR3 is TGTGCCAGCAGCTGGGGGGCAGGGGCCTCCTACGAGCAGTACTTC. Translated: CASSWGAGASYEQYF.

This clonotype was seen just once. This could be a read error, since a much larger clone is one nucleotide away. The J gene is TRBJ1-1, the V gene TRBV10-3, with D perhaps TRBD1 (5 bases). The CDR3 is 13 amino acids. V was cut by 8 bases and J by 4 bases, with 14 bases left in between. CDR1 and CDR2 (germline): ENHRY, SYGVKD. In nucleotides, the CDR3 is TGTGCCATCGAACGACAGTTATCCACTGAAGCTTTCTTT. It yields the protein CAIERQLSTEAFF.

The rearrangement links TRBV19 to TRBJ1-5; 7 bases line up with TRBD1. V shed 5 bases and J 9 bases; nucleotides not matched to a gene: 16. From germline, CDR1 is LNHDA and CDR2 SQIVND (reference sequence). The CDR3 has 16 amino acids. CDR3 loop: CASSSPPGTDSTPQHF. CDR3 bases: TGTGCCAGTAGTTCTCCTCCCGGGACAGACAGCACGCCCCAGCATTTT.

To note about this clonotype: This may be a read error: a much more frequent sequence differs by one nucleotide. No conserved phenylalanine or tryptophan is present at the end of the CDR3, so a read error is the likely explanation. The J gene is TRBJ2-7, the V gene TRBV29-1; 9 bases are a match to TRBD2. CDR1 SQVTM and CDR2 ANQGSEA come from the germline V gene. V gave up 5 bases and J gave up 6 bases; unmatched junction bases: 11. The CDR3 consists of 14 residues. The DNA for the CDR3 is TGCAGCGTTCTCCGGGAAGCGGGAGGTGGCGAGCAGTACCTC. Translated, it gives CSVLREAGGGEQYL.

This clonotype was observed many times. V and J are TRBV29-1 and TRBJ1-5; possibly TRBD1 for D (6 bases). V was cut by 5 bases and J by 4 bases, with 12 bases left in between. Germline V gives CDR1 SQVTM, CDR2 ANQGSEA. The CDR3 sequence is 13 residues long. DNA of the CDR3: TGCAGCGTTACTACAGGGCTTAATCAGCCCCAGCATTTT. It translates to CSVTTGLNQPQHF.

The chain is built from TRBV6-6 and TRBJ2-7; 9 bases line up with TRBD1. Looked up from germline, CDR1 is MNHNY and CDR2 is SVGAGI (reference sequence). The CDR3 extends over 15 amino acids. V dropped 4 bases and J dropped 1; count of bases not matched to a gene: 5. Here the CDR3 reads CASSWDRAVSYEQYF. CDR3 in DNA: TGTGCCAGCAGTTGGGACAGGGCCGTTTCCTACGAGCAGTACTTC.

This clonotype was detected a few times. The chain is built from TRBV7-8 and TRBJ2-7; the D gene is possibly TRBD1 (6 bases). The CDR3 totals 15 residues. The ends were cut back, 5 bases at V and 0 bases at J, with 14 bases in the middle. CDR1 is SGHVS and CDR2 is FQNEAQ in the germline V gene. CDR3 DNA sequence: TGTGCCAGCAGCCAGAGACAGGCCGTCTCCTACGAGCAGTACTTC. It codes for CASSQRQAVSYEQYF.